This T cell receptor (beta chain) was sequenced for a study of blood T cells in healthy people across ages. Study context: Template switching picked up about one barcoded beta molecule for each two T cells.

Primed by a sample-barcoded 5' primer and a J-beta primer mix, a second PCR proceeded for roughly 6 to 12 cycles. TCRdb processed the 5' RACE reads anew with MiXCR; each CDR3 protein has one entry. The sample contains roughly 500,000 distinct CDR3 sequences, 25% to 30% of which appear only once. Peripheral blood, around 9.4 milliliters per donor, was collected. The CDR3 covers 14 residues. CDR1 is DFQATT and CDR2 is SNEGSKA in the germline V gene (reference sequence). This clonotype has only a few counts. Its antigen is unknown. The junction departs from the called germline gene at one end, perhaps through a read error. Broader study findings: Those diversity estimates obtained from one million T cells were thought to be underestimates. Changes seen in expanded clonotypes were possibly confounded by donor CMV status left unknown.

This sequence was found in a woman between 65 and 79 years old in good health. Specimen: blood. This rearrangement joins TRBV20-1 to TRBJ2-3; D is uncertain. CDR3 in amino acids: CSVRSPPFTDTQYF. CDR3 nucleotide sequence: TGCAGTGTTAGATCCCCACCCTTCACAGATACGCAGTATTTT.